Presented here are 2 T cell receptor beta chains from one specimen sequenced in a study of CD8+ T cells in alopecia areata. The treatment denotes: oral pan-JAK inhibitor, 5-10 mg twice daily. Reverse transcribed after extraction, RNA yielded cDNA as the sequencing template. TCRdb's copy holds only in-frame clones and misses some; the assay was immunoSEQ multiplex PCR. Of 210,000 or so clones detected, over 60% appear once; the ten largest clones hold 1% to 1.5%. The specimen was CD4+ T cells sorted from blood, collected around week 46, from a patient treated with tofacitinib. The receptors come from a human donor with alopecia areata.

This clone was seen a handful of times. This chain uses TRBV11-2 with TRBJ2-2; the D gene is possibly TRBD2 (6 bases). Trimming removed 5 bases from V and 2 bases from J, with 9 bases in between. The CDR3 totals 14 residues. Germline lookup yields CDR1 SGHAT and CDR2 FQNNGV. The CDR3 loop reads CASSPGTNTGELFF. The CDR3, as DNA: TGTGCCAGCAGCCCCGGGACTAACACCGGGGAGCTGTTTTTT. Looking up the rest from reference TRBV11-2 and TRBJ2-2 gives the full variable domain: EAGVAQSPRYKIIEKRQSVAFWCNPISGHATLYWYQQILGQGPKLLIQFQNNGVVDDSQLPKDRFSAERLKGVDSTLKIQPAKLEDSAVYLCASSPGTNTGELFFGEGSRLTVL.

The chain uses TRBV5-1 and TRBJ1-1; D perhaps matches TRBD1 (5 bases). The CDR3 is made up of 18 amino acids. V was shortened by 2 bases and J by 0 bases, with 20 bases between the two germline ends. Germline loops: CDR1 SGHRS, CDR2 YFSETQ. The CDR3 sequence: CASSFGQGSQRMNTEAFF. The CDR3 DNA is TGCGCCAGCAGCTTCGGGCAGGGCAGTCAGAGGATGAACACTGAAGCTTTCTTT.